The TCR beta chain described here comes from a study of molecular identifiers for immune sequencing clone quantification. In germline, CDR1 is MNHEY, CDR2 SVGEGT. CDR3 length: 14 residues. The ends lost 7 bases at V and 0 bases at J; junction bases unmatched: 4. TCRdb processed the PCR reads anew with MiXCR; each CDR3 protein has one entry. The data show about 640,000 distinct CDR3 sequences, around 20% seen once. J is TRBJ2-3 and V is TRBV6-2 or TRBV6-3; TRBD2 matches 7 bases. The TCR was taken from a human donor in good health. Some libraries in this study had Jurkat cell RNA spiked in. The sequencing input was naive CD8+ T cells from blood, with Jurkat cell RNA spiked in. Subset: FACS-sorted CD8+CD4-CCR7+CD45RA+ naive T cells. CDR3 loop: CASTRGVSTDTQYF. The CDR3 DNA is TGTGCCAGCACCCGGGGGGTTAGCACAGATACGCAGTATTTT.